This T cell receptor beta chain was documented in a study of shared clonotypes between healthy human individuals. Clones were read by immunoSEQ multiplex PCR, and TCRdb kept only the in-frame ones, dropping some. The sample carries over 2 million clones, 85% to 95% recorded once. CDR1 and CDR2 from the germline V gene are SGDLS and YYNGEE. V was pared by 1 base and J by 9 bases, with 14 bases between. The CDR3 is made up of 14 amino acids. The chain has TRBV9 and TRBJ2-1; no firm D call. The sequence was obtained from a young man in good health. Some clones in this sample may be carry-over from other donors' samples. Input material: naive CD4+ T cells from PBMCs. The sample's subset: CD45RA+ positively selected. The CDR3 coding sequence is TGTGCCAGCAGCGTAATAGAGGTTTGGGGTGAGCAGTTCTTC. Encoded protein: CASSVIEVWGEQFF.